This TCR beta chain was obtained from a study of beta chain features in type 1 diabetes. Study-wide results and caveats: TCRB CDR3s were moderately but significantly shorter in Type 1 diabetes patients in all four CD4+ subsets. Type 1 diabetes patients had fewer VDJ junction insertions and more deletions.

Germline V gives CDR1 SEHNR, CDR2 FQNEAQ (reference sequence). The CDR3 spans 14 residues. Between the trimmed V and J ends, which lost 6 bases and 5 bases, there was a span of 16 bases. This clone appeared a few times. What it binds is not known. The authors reverse transcribed all of the isolated RNA, so sequencing captured expressed TCRB transcripts. This table comes from immunoSEQ multiplex PCR, and its TCRdb copy is limited to in-frame clones, with some not included. This sample has roughly 500,000 clones, with 30% found just once. Cells sorted by CD45RO/CCR7/CD25/CD127/CD95/CD27 comprised CD4+ naive, central memory, regulatory and stem cell-like memory cells. Sorting produced populations that all topped 98% purity.

The TCR was taken from a man aged 18 to 29 in good health. The chain combines TRBV7-9 with TRBJ2-5; maybe TRBD1 (5 bases). The sequenced sample consisted of naive CD4+ T cells from blood. DNA for the CDR3: TGTGCCAGCAGTAGGGGCGTGCGCTTGGAGACCCAGTACTTC. It is translated as CASSRGVRLETQYF.